Below, 15 T cell receptor beta chains from the same sample are listed, as sequenced in a study of T-cell memory formation after mild COVID-19. One entry per CDR3 protein results from TCRdb running MiXCR on the 5' RACE reads. This sample has 200,000 to 250,000 distinct CDR3 sequences, with roughly 10% found just once. Sequencing used PBMCs or a T cell subset sorted from them (not recorded which). These receptors came from a young man who had mild COVID-19 (a few samples of this study predate the infection). Cell type and time point are not known.

This clonotype occurred many times. The chain uses TRBV7-2 and TRBJ1-2; 7 nucleotides align to TRBD1. V dropped 5 bases and J dropped 7; count of bases not matched to a gene: 4. Germline V lookup: CDR1 SGHTA, CDR2 FQGNSA. This CDR3 has 12 residues. The CDR3 sequence is CASSENRGGYTF. The CDR3 nucleotides are TGTGCCAGCAGCGAGAACAGGGGTGGCTACACCTTC.

A few counts support this clonotype. This rearrangement joins TRBV7-6 to TRBJ2-7; 11 bases match TRBD1. J lost 7 bases, V lost 5 bases, and 7 bases had no gene match. The CDR3 runs to 14 residues. Germline values: CDR1 SGHVS, CDR2 FNYEAQ. For the CDR3, the DNA is TGTGCCAGCAGCATCGGACAGGGGGCTGGAGAGCAGTACTTC. Residues: CASSIGQGAGEQYF.

This clonotype was seen a few times. This chain joins TRBV6-5 and TRBJ1-1; 11 nucleotides match TRBD1. The ends lost 0 bases at V and 4 bases at J; junction bases unmatched: 7. Germline V gives CDR1 MNHEY, CDR2 SVGAGI. This CDR3 comprises 17 residues. The CDR3 here is CASSYSPIGTGGTEAFF. In DNA, the CDR3 is TGTGCCAGCAGTTACTCACCTATCGGGACAGGGGGCACTGAAGCTTTCTTT.

This clonotype was counted a few times. The chain links TRBV2 to TRBJ2-1; no definite D call. V lost 4 bases to trimming and J lost 2 bases, with 9 bases between them. Germline CDR1 SNHLY, CDR2 FYNNEI. There are 14 residues in the CDR3. CDR3 sequence (DNA): TGTGCCAGCAGTGTAGGTGGGGCCTACAATGAGCAGTTCTTC. Its protein product is CASSVGGAYNEQFF.

This chain uses TRBV3-1 with TRBJ2-6; D possibly uses TRBD1 or TRBD2 (5 bases each). Germline V gene data show CDR1 as LGHDT and CDR2 as YNNKEL (reference sequence). The CDR3 is made up of 15 amino acids. The V end was cut by 6 bases, the J end by 4 bases, with 13 bases between. CDR3 loop: CASSLGGDGANVLTF. CDR3 sequence (DNA): TGTGCCAGCAGTCTTGGGGGTGACGGGGCCAACGTCCTGACTTTC.

This clonotype was observed a few times. The rearrangement links TRBV5-1 to TRBJ2-2, with TRBD2 as a possible D gene (5 bases). This CDR3 has 16 residues. The V end was cut by 3 bases, the J end by 4 bases, with 16 bases between. CDR1 SGHRS and CDR2 YFSETQ come from the germline V gene. Here the CDR3 reads CASSWASGFGTGELFF. In nucleotides, the CDR3 is TGCGCCAGCAGCTGGGCGTCGGGGTTTGGCACCGGGGAGCTGTTTTTT.

This clonotype was observed a handful of times. This chain joins TRBV12-3 or TRBV12-4 and TRBJ1-2; TRBD1 matches at 10 bases. The CDR3 is 13 residues long. After removal of 6 bases from V and 8 bases from J, the junction contained 6 bases not matched to a gene. CDR3 nucleotide sequence: TGTGCCAGCAGCCGACAGGGGGCTTGGGGCTACACCTTC. It specifies CASSRQGAWGYTF.

This clonotype was seen ten or more times. The chain uses TRBV30 and TRBJ2-3, with 9 bases aligning to TRBD1. The CDR3 extends over 15 amino acids. Losses at the gene ends were 4 bases for V and 4 bases for J; bases not matched to a gene: 9. The germline V gene has CDR1 GTSNPN and CDR2 SVGIG (reference sequence). CDR3 sequence: CAWTRDRVTPDTQYF. CDR3 DNA sequence: TGTGCCTGGACCCGGGACAGGGTGACTCCAGATACGCAGTATTTT.

The chain employs TRBV11-2 and TRBJ2-2; TRBD2 matches at 7 bases. V trimming: 5 bases; J trimming: 7 bases; junction bases outside the gene matches: 7. CDR1 and CDR2 (germline): SGHAT, FQNNGV. The CDR3 loop spans 14 amino acids. The CDR3 loop reads CASSPWGGNGELFF. For the CDR3, the DNA is TGTGCCAGCAGCCCCTGGGGGGGTAACGGGGAGCTGTTTTTT.

There are a few counts of this clonotype. The rearrangement links TRBV18 to TRBJ1-1; 7 bases line up with TRBD1. Germline V gives CDR1 KGHSH, CDR2 LQKENI. This CDR3 has 13 residues. Trimming cost V 5 bases and J 6 bases; bases outside gene matches: 6. This chain's CDR3 is CASSAGQRAEAFF. DNA of the CDR3: TGTGCCAGCTCAGCGGGACAGCGGGCTGAAGCTTTCTTT.

This clonotype has only a few counts. The chain couples TRBV12-3 or TRBV12-4 to TRBJ2-6; D possibly corresponds to TRBD1 (6 bases). Trimming shortened V by 5 bases and J by 4 bases, and 12 bases separated the two germline ends. The CDR3 runs 15 residues. The CDR3 spells CASSIQGYGANVLTF. For the CDR3, the DNA is TGTGCCAGCAGTATCCAGGGGTACGGGGCCAACGTCCTGACTTTC.

Only a few counts were recorded for this clonotype. This chain links TRBV20-1 with TRBJ2-5; D ambiguous. Trimming shortened V by 4 bases and J by 1 base, and 1 base separated the two germline ends. CDR1 is DFQATT, CDR2 SNEGSKA, per germline (reference sequence). This CDR3 is built from 10 residues. The CDR3 DNA follows: TGCAGTGCTATCCAAGAGACCCAGTACTTC. It is translated as CSAIQETQYF.

The chain uses TRBV5-1 and TRBJ1-3; tentative D call: TRBD1 (5 bases). This CDR3 contains 16 residues. The germline CDR1 and CDR2 sequences are SGHRS and YFSETQ. The V gene lost 0 bases and the J gene lost 4 bases, with 14 bases spanning the gap. CDR3 in amino acids: CASSLDPGYTGNTIYF. The CDR3 DNA follows: TGCGCCAGCAGCTTGGACCCAGGGTATACCGGAAACACCATATATTTT.

The rearrangement joins TRBV5-1 to TRBJ2-3; D gene unclear. V was trimmed by 5 bases and J by 2 bases, leaving 12 bases between them. This CDR3 region has 14 residues. CDR1 is SGHRS and CDR2 is YFSETQ in the germline V gene. The DNA for the CDR3 is TGCGCCAGCAGGCCAACACCGCCCACAGATACGCAGTATTTT. Translated, it gives CASRPTPPTDTQYF.

This clonotype was counted a few times. This chain joins TRBV29-1 and TRBJ1-1; maybe TRBD1 (6 bases). V was pared by 3 bases and J by 6 bases, with 14 bases between. CDR3 size: 13 residues. Per germline, CDR1 SQVTM and CDR2 ANQGSEA. The CDR3 DNA follows: TGCAGCGTTGATAAGGGGGTGGGGGCTGAAGCTTTCTTT. Its translation: CSVDKGVGAEAFF. The whole variable domain, remainder taken from reference TRBV29-1 and TRBJ1-1, is SAVISQKPSRDICQRGTSLTIQCQVDSQVTMMFWYRQQPGQSLTLIATANQGSEATYESGFVIDKFPISRPNLTFSTLTVSNMSPEDSSIYLCSVDKGVGAEAFFGQGTRLTVV.